This T cell receptor (beta chain) was retrieved from a study of control samples from healthy donors and cancer patients. The method was immunoSEQ multiplex PCR; TCRdb's version includes in-frame clones alone and lacks a portion of them. The sample records roughly 200,000 clones, just under 95% being singletons. This CDR3 contains 13 residues. The germline V and J ends were trimmed by 1 base and 8 bases, with 14 bases remaining between them. The germline V gene has CDR1 SQVTM and CDR2 ANQGSEA. The sequence was obtained from a middle-aged man in good health. Specimen: blood. The chain links TRBV29-1 to TRBJ1-2; D is perhaps TRBD1 (5 bases). Here the CDR3 reads CSVEVQGPGGYTF. DNA of the CDR3: TGCAGCGTTGAAGTTCAGGGCCCTGGCGGCTACACCTTC.